This T cell receptor (beta chain) is from a study of shared clonotypes between healthy human individuals. Sequenced by immunoSEQ multiplex PCR; TCRdb stores in-frame clones only, minus some. This table has about 2.1 million clones, 85% to 95% appearing once. Naive CD8 populations comprised CD45RO-negative cells positively selected for CCR7, excluding terminally differentiated effector memory CD45RA+ cells. The CDR3 runs to 12 residues. V lost 5 bases to trimming and J lost 4 bases, with 9 bases between them. Germline V gene sequence: CDR1 MNHEY, CDR2 SMNVEV (reference sequence). The sequence came from a man aged 18 to 35 in good health. Some clones in this sample may be carry-over from other donors' samples. The chain is built from TRBV27 and TRBJ2-7; D ambiguous. Sequenced sample: naive CD8+ T cells from PBMCs. The CDR3 spells CASSESGYEQYF. The CDR3 nucleotides read TGTGCCAGCAGTGAGAGTGGATACGAGCAGTACTTC.